Each of the 8 T cell receptor beta chains below was sequenced from the same sample in a study of T cell responses to AZD1222 COVID-19 vaccine (dated by TCRdb to the early 2020s). What the time point label conveys for this sample: about 28 days (+/-7) after the second vaccine dose. Library prep was done by the immunoSEQ multiplex PCR assay. Here the immuneACCESS table is served through TCRdb, limited to in-frame sequences with V and J called. Missing clones are a known gap in these copies; in checked studies unresolved V genes cover under half, and the rest lacks a known reason. In this sample the table shows around 100,000 clones, 70% to 90% of which occur a single time. The top ten clonotypes cover about 6.5% of the sample. Sequenced here: peripheral blood, sampled 28 days after the second AZD1222 dose. All receptors come from an adult who received the AZD1222 COVID-19 vaccine.

This chain uses TRBV7-9 with TRBJ1-2; 7 nucleotides line up with TRBD1. The CDR3 extends over 15 amino acids. The germline gives CDR1 SEHNR, CDR2 FQNEAQ (reference sequence). Germline trimming cut 5 bases from V and 7 bases from J; bases unmatched to any gene: 13. In DNA form, the CDR3 reads TGTGCCAGCAGCGAGAGGAGAGGGGGCGAGGGTGGCTACACCTTC. Translation gives CASSERRGGEGGYTF.

The chain is built from TRBV18 and TRBJ1-2; D perhaps matches TRBD1 (6 bases). The CDR3 contains 14 residues. V was clipped by 5 bases and J by 4 bases, with 14 bases between them. Germline V gene sequence: CDR1 KGHSH, CDR2 LQKENI. The CDR3 DNA reads TGTGCCAGCTCATCATCAACAGGGATCTATGGCTACACCTTC. Amino acid sequence: CASSSSTGIYGYTF.

The V gene is TRBV28, the J gene TRBJ2-2; TRBD1 might be the D (5 bases). Per germline, CDR1 MDHEN and CDR2 SYDVKM. This CDR3 region has 14 residues. The V and J ends lost 6 bases and 7 bases respectively, with 15 bases between them. DNA of the CDR3: TGTGCCAGCAGCCTAGGGCAGGGTAACGGGGAGCTGTTTTTT. As protein: CASSLGQGNGELFF. The whole variable domain, filled in from reference TRBV28 and TRBJ2-2, reads DVKVTQSSRYLVKRTGEKVFLECVQDMDHENMFWYRQDPGLGLRLIYFSYDVKMKEKGDIPEGYSVSREKKERFSLILESASTNQTSMYLCASSLGQGNGELFFGEGSRLTVL.

The chain has TRBV5-4 and TRBJ2-5, with 10 positions matching TRBD1. Germline V gives CDR1 SGHNT, CDR2 YYREEE (reference sequence). V gave up 4 bases and J gave up 5 bases; unmatched junction bases: 8. This CDR3 region has 15 residues. CDR3 in DNA: TGTGCCAGCAGCCCCGGGACAGGGGCAGGGGAGACCCAGTACTTC. This encodes CASSPGTGAGETQYF.

A single count supports this clone. The chain employs TRBV5-1 and TRBJ2-5, with D possibly called TRBD1 or TRBD2 (5 bases each). This CDR3 has 14 amino acids. In germline, CDR1 is SGHRS, CDR2 YFSETQ. V was cut by 2 bases and J by 2 bases, with 10 bases left in between. Here the CDR3 DNA reads TGCGCCAGCAGCTTCGGGGCGCCTCAAGAGACCCAGTACTTC. It yields the protein CASSFGAPQETQYF.

The chain combines TRBV5-5 with TRBJ1-4; no clear D. Germline CDR1 is SGHKS and CDR2 is YYEKEE (reference sequence). The CDR3 is 15 residues long. Trimming removed 3 bases from V and 8 bases from J, with 17 bases in between. The CDR3 sequence is CASSSKTGTSEKLFF. The DNA for the CDR3 is TGTGCCAGCAGCTCAAAGACCGGCACATCAGAAAAACTGTTTTTT.

This chain links TRBV4-2 with TRBJ2-7, with TRBD2 matching over 16 bases. Trimming cost V 3 bases and J 7 bases; bases outside gene matches: 6. The CDR3 length is 16 residues. CDR1 and CDR2 from the germline V gene are LGHNA and YNFKEQ. CDR3 amino acids: CASSQGTSGGAGEQYF. The CDR3 DNA reads TGTGCCAGCAGCCAGGGGACTAGCGGGGGGGCCGGAGAGCAGTACTTC.

This sequence joins TRBV6-6 and TRBJ1-2, with a tentative D call TRBD1 (5 bases). Trimming stripped 2 bases from V and 5 bases from J, with 18 bases between. Germline CDR1 MNHNY, CDR2 SVGAGI (reference sequence). There are 16 residues in the CDR3. DNA for the CDR3: TGTGCCAGCAGTTACGGGGGACTCCTAGGGCGGTATGGCTACACCTTC. Translated: CASSYGGLLGRYGYTF.